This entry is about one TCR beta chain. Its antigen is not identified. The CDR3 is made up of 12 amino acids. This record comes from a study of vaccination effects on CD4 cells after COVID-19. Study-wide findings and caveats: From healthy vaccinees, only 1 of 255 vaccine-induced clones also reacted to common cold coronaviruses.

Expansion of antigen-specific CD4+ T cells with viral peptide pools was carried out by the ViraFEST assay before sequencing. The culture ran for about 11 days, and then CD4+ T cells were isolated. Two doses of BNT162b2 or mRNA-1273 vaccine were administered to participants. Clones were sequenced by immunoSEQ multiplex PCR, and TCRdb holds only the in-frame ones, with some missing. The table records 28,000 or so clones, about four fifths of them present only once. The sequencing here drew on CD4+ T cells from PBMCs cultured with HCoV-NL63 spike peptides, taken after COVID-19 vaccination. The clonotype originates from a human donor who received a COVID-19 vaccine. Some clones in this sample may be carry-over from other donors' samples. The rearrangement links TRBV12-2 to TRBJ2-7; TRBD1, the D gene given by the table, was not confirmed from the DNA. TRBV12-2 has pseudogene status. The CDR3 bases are TGTGCAAGCTGGACAGCCCGTAAGATGCAGTACGTC. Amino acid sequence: CASWTARKMQYV.